This is a list of T cell receptor beta chains from one sample in a study of T cell responses to AZD1222 COVID-19 vaccine. Assay: immunoSEQ multiplex PCR; the TCRdb copy retains only in-frame clones and omits some. The data contain under 200,000 clones, around 93% of them singletons. The sample in question was peripheral blood, obtained on day 0 of AZD1222 vaccination. Source of these receptors: an adult in good health. CDR3s include the opening cysteine and the closing phenylalanine or tryptophan. The D gene is left open where the match is weak. Part of the rows lack a size; the others show once, few, many or a class for expanded clones.

>TRBJ2-1|NA|TRBV7-8|NA
CASSPGTNEQFF
TGTGCCAGCAGCCCCGGGACGAATGAGCAGTTCTTC
>TRBJ2-3|TRBD1|TRBV7-2|NA
CASSFDRGPDTQYF
TGTGCCAGCAGCTTCGACAGGGGTCCAGATACGCAGTATTTT
>TRBJ2-5|TRBD2|TRBV11-3|NA
CASSRGLAGGIQETQYF
TGTGCCAGCAGCCGGGGACTAGCGGGAGGGATCCAAGAGACCCAGTACTTC
>TRBJ2-1|NA|TRBV11-2|NA
CASSSPQGVRNEQFF
TGTGCCAGCAGCTCCCCACAGGGAGTTAGGAATGAGCAGTTCTTC
>TRBJ1-5|NA|TRBV28|NA
CASSRTGLNQPQHF
TGTGCCAGCAGCCGAACAGGGCTTAATCAGCCCCAGCATTTT
>TRBJ2-7|NA|TRBV30|NA
CAWSFTVTYEQYF
TGTGCCTGGAGTTTTACAGTGACCTACGAGCAGTACTTC
>TRBJ2-7|TRBD1|TRBV10-3|NA
CAISEGLDRSSYEQYF
TGTGCCATCAGTGAGGGGTTGGACAGGAGCTCCTACGAGCAGTACTTC
>TRBJ2-3|TRBD2|TRBV19|NA
CASREAGGYTDTQYF
TGTGCCAGTAGGGAGGCGGGAGGGTACACAGATACGCAGTATTTT
>TRBJ1-2|TRBD1|TRBV28|NA
CASDTQGVYGYTF
TGTGCCAGCGACACCCAGGGGGTCTATGGCTACACCTTC
>TRBJ1-5|TRBD1|TRBV28|NA
CASIKAGEGASNQPQHF
TGTGCCAGCATCAAGGCAGGCGAGGGGGCTAGCAATCAGCCCCAGCATTTT
>TRBJ2-7|TRBD2|TRBV7-9|once
CASSSGGVGSSYEQYF
TGTGCCAGCAGCTCGGGAGGCGTGGGGAGCTCCTACGAGCAGTACTTC
>TRBJ1-6|NA|TRBV6-5|NA
CASSYGRGESPLHF
TGTGCCAGCAGTTACGGCAGGGGCGAATCACCCCTCCACTTT
>TRBJ2-7|NA|TRBV7-8|once
CASSERSVPYEQYF
TGTGCCAGCAGCGAAAGGTCTGTGCCCTACGAGCAGTACTTC
>TRBJ2-7|NA|TRBV27|NA
CASSFTPSYEQYF
TGTGCCAGCAGTTTTACTCCCTCCTACGAGCAGTACTTC
>TRBJ1-1|NA|TRBV27|NA
CASTLFAPGGELNTEAFF
TGTGCCAGCACCCTTTTCGCCCCCGGGGGGGAGTTGAACACTGAAGCTTTCTTT
>TRBJ1-5|NA|TRBV7-2|NA
CASSERGGDQPQHF
TGTGCCAGCAGCGAAAGGGGGGGCGATCAGCCCCAGCATTTT
>TRBJ2-7|TRBD2|TRBV4-2|NA
CASSQDSGKTYEQYF
TGTGCCAGCAGCCAAGATAGCGGGAAGACCTACGAGCAGTACTTC
>TRBJ1-1|NA|TRBV7-8|NA
CASSLGVGVNTEAFF
TGTGCCAGCAGCTTAGGCGTGGGGGTGAACACTGAAGCTTTCTTT
>TRBJ2-1|NA|TRBV9|NA
CASSPGLYNEQFF
TGTGCCAGCAGCCCGGGACTTTACAATGAGCAGTTCTTC
>TRBJ1-6|NA|TRBV7-3|NA
CASSSDPGYNSPLHF
TGTGCCAGCAGCTCCGACCCGGGGTATAATTCACCCCTCCACTTT
>TRBJ1-5|NA|TRBV20-1|NA
CSVGSNQPQHF
TGCAGTGTGGGAAGCAATCAGCCCCAGCATTTT
>TRBJ1-1|NA|TRBV9|NA
CASSASGGNTEAFF
TGTGCCAGCAGCGCGTCGGGTGGGAACACTGAAGCTTTCTTT
>TRBJ1-4|NA|TRBV12-3/TRBV12-4|NA
CASRIGPLFF
TGTGCCAGCAGGATAGGACCACTGTTTTTT
>TRBJ1-1|TRBD1|TRBV28|NA
CASRNRGRNEAFF
TGTGCCAGCAGGAACAGGGGTAGAAATGAAGCTTTCTTT
>TRBJ2-3|NA|TRBV19|NA
CASSIGAVSTDTQYF
TGTGCCAGTAGTATTGGGGCAGTCAGCACAGATACGCAGTATTTT
>TRBJ1-1|NA|TRBV28|NA
CASSLVWATEAFF
TGTGCCAGCAGTTTAGTATGGGCAACTGAAGCTTTCTTT
>TRBJ2-1|NA|TRBV27|NA
CASSFDRGVGNNEQFF
TGTGCCAGCAGTTTTGACCGAGGAGTTGGAAACAATGAGCAGTTCTTC
>TRBJ1-5|NA|TRBV19|NA
CASSIPKGRNQPQHF
TGTGCCAGTAGTATCCCAAAGGGCCGGAATCAGCCCCAGCATTTT
>TRBJ2-5|NA|TRBV23-1|NA
CASSQRGKETQYF
TGCGCCAGCAGTCAAAGGGGGAAAGAGACCCAGTACTTC
>TRBJ1-4|NA|TRBV30|NA
CASRGMGEKLFF
TGTGCCTCGAGGGGAATGGGGGAAAAACTGTTTTTT
>TRBJ2-5|NA|TRBV12-3/TRBV12-4|NA
CASSQTGQETQYF
TGTGCCAGCAGTCAAACAGGACAAGAGACCCAGTACTTC
>TRBJ1-1|NA|TRBV6-5|NA
CASRITRNTEAFF
TGTGCCAGCAGGATAACCCGGAACACTGAAGCTTTCTTT
>TRBJ2-1|TRBD2|TRBV7-3|NA
CASSSTSVSYNEQFF
TGTGCCAGCAGCTCTACTAGCGTTTCCTACAATGAGCAGTTCTTC
>TRBJ2-7|TRBD2|TRBV13|NA
CASSSSGLSYEQYF
TGTGCCAGCAGCTCTAGCGGTCTTTCCTACGAGCAGTACTTC
>TRBJ1-2|NA|TRBV5-1|NA
CASRILGGGNGGYTF
TGCGCCAGCAGGATCTTAGGAGGGGGGAATGGTGGCTACACCTTC
>TRBJ1-5|TRBD1|TRBV6-1|NA
CASSETGTAQPQHF
TGTGCCAGCAGTGAAACCGGGACAGCCCAGCCCCAGCATTTT
>TRBJ2-1|NA|TRBV28|NA
CASSLRYNEQFF
TGTGCCAGCAGTTTAAGGTACAATGAGCAGTTCTTC
>TRBJ2-2|NA|TRBV5-1|NA
CASSPGHSNTGELFF
TGCGCCAGCAGCCCGGGCCACTCGAACACCGGGGAGCTGTTTTTT
>TRBJ2-1|NA|TRBV12-3/TRBV12-4|once
CASSSGRYNEQFF
TGTGCCAGCAGTAGTGGACGGTACAATGAGCAGTTCTTC
>TRBJ2-4|NA|TRBV6-2/TRBV6-3|NA
CASSYLSKNIQYF
TGTGCCAGCAGTTACTTGTCCAAAAACATTCAGTACTTC